A single sample is the source of the 28 T cell receptor beta chains below, sequenced in a study of metastatic and nonmetastatic thyroid tumors. TCRdb re-called clones via MiXCR from the PCR reads. The sample holds around 20,000 clones, just under 30% seen once. Before thyroid surgery, none of the patients had received any treatment. Sequencing was carried out using tumor tissue. These receptors all stem from a male donor with papillary thyroid cancer or a benign thyroid nodule (not recorded which). Some clones in this sample may be carry-over from other donors' samples.

The chain couples TRBV5-1 to TRBJ2-7; TRBD2 matches 9 bases. J was trimmed by 5 bases and V by 0 bases; bases with no gene match: 9. Looked up from germline, CDR1 is SGHRS and CDR2 is YFSETQ. CDR3 length equals 16 residues. Here the CDR3 DNA reads TGCGCCAGCAGCTTGGATCCTAGCGGGATGGGTGACGAGCAGTACTTC. It translates to CASSLDPSGMGDEQYF.

This clone was observed a handful of times. CDR3 bases: TGTGCCAGCAGTCCCCTCTCTCAGTGGGAGAACACCGGGGAGCTGTTTTTT. Its protein product is CASSPLSQWENTGELFF. V is TRBV28 and J is TRBJ2-2; no definite D call. The CDR3 has 17 residues. CDR1 is MDHEN, CDR2 SYDVKM, per germline. V lost 5 bases and J lost 1, with 17 bases in between.

The chain uses TRBV5-1 and TRBJ1-5, with D uncertain. This CDR3 spans 13 amino acids. The germline gives CDR1 SGHRS, CDR2 YFSETQ. V shed 0 bases and J shed 8 bases, with 9 bases lying between them. The CDR3 loop is CASSLEYNKPQHF. The CDR3 nucleotides read TGCGCCAGCAGCTTGGAGTATAATAAGCCCCAGCATTTT.

This clone occurred once. The genes are TRBV7-9 and TRBJ1-4, with unresolved D. V lost 5 bases and J lost 8, with 18 bases in between. The CDR3 totals 15 residues. From germline, CDR1 is SEHNR and CDR2 FQNEAQ (reference sequence). CDR3 sequence (DNA): TGTGCCAGCAGCCAAACAGCCCCAGGAGGGGAAAAACTGTTTTTT. Encoded protein: CASSQTAPGGEKLFF. The full variable domain, with the rest looked up from reference TRBV7-9 and TRBJ1-4, is DTGVSQNPRHKITKRGQNVTFRCDPISEHNRLYWYRQTLGQGPEFLTYFQNEAQLEKSRLLSDRFSAERPKGSFSTLEIQRTEQGDSAMYLCASSQTAPGGEKLFFGSGTQLSVL.

The chain couples TRBV11-1 to TRBJ1-2, with D unresolved. Germline V CDR1 and CDR2: SGHAT, FQDESV (reference sequence). The CDR3 sequence is 16 residues long. V was pared by 5 bases and J by 7 bases, with 23 bases between. CDR3 sequence reads: CASSQKDWTGKGGYTF. The CDR3 nucleotides are TGTGCCAGCAGCCAAAAAGACTGGACGGGAAAAGGTGGCTACACCTTC.

Ten or more counts support this clone. The rearrangement uses TRBV20-1 and TRBJ1-2; a weak D match, TRBD1 (5 bases). The CDR3 loop spans 15 amino acids. The germline V gene has CDR1 DFQATT and CDR2 SNEGSKA (reference sequence). Trimming shortened V by 0 bases and J by 8 bases, and 19 bases separated the two germline ends. The CDR3 sequence: CSARDEWQGIRGYTF. The CDR3 DNA sequence: TGCAGTGCTAGAGATGAATGGCAGGGAATAAGGGGCTACACCTTC.

This clone was picked up many times. The chain joins TRBV20-1 to TRBJ2-3; D perhaps matches TRBD2 (6 bases). This CDR3 spans 15 amino acids. V lost 5 bases and J lost 4, with 19 bases in between. Germline assignment: CDR1 DFQATT and CDR2 SNEGSKA (reference sequence). CDR3 DNA: TGCAGTGCTCCGGAAAGGCACGGGGGATCAGATACGCAGTATTTT. This translates into CSAPERHGGSDTQYF.

This clone was detected only a few times. This chain joins TRBV12-3 or TRBV12-4 and TRBJ2-6; TRBD2 matches 11 bases. The CDR3 is 21 amino acids. V shed 1 base, J shed 3 bases, and the junction held 14 bases outside the gene matches. The CDR3: CASSLVRGLTSGISGANVLTF. In DNA, the CDR3 is TGTGCCAGCAGTTTAGTGAGGGGACTGACTAGCGGGATAAGTGGGGCCAACGTCCTGACTTTC.

This clone was found many times. This may stem from a read error, because a much larger clone lies one nucleotide away. V and J are TRBV20-1 and TRBJ2-3; D unresolved. Germline values: CDR1 DFQATT, CDR2 SNEGSKA (reference sequence). Trimming stripped 0 bases from V and 4 bases from J, with 11 bases between. CDR3 length: 14 amino acids. CDR3 amino acids: CSARDVAFADTQYF. In DNA form, the CDR3 reads TGCAGTGCTAGAGATGTGGCCTTCGCAGATACGCAGTATTTT.

This clone was observed a few times. This chain joins TRBV6-1 and TRBJ2-7; 11 nucleotides line up with TRBD1. V lost 7 bases, J lost 4 bases, and 3 bases stayed unmatched. Germline loops: CDR1 MNHNS, CDR2 SASEGT. There are 13 residues in the CDR3. The DNA for the CDR3 is TGTGCCAGCAAGGACAGGGGGCAGTACGAGCAGTACTTC. This encodes CASKDRGQYEQYF.

This clone occurred many times. The J gene is TRBJ1-5, the V gene TRBV11-3, with TRBD1 identical over 8 bases. The CDR3 runs to 12 residues. CDR1 and CDR2 (germline): SGHNT, YENEEA. J lost 7 bases, V lost 5 bases, and 1 base had no gene match. In DNA, the CDR3 is TGTGCCAGCAGCGACAGGGGCCAGCCCCAGCATTTT. Translated: CASSDRGQPQHF.

This clone has just a few counts. V gene TRBV6-6 combines with J gene TRBJ1-1; D unresolved. The CDR3 sequence is 14 residues long. CDR1 and CDR2 (germline): MNHNY, SVGAGI (reference sequence). V lost 0 bases and J lost 5, with 10 bases in between. The CDR3 DNA is TGTGCCAGCAGTTACTCACTCGGTGGGACTGAAGCTTTCTTT. Protein product: CASSYSLGGTEAFF.

This rearrangement joins TRBV7-2 to TRBJ2-7; tentatively, D is TRBD2 (7 bases). CDR3 length equals 15 residues. V was pared by 2 bases and J by 2 bases, with 13 bases between. Germline CDR1 reads SGHTA; CDR2 reads FQGNSA. CDR3 coding DNA: TGTGCCAGCAGCTTAACGGGGGGCCCAGCCTACGAGCAGTACTTC. Translated: CASSLTGGPAYEQYF. The variable domain in full, with the rest retrieved from reference TRBV7-2 and TRBJ2-7, is GAGVSQSPSNKVTEKGKDVELRCDPISGHTALYWYRQSLGQGLEFLIYFQGNSAPDKSGLPSDRFSAERTGGSVSTLTIQRTQQEDSAVYLCASSLTGGPAYEQYFGPGTRLTVT.

This clone appeared a few times. The J gene is TRBJ2-3, the V gene TRBV18, with a weak D call TRBD2 (5 bases). V was clipped by 6 bases and J by 4 bases, with 26 bases between them. Germline values: CDR1 KGHSH, CDR2 LQKENI. CDR3 length: 18 residues. The CDR3 reads CASSRDRSSPAPADTQYF. The CDR3 nucleotides read TGTGCCAGCTCCCGGGATCGGTCCTCACCTGCCCCGGCAGATACGCAGTATTTT.

The chain has TRBV20-1 and TRBJ1-5, with 9 positions matching TRBD1. With 5 bases clipped from V and 2 bases from J, the junction kept 4 bases outside the gene matches. CDR1 is DFQATT and CDR2 is SNEGSKA in the germline V gene (reference sequence). This CDR3 spans 14 amino acids. CDR3: CSAYTGGGNQPQHF. The CDR3 DNA follows: TGCAGTGCTTATACAGGGGGCGGCAATCAGCCCCAGCATTTT.

The chain links TRBV5-1 to TRBJ2-1; D might be TRBD1 or TRBD2, each matching 6 bases. The CDR3 sequence is 16 residues long. CDR1 and CDR2 (germline): SGHRS, YFSETQ. V gave up 7 bases and J gave up 0 bases, with 17 bases separating them. This CDR3 reads CASQRGVSSSYNEQFF. In nucleotides, the CDR3 is TGCGCCAGCCAGAGGGGGGTCTCCAGCTCCTACAATGAGCAGTTCTTC.

This rearrangement joins TRBV11-2 to TRBJ2-1; D is ambiguous. The germline V gene encodes CDR1 SGHAT and CDR2 FQNNGV. The CDR3 loop spans 13 amino acids. The V end lost 0 bases, the J end lost 8 bases, and 8 bases lay between the germline ends. This chain's CDR3 is CASSLEYVYEQFF. The CDR3 DNA reads TGTGCCAGCAGCTTAGAATATGTCTATGAGCAGTTCTTC.

This rearrangement joins TRBV6-5 to TRBJ2-7; perhaps TRBD1 as D (5 bases). CDR3 length: 15 amino acids. Germline V gene lookup returns CDR1 MNHEY and CDR2 SVGAGI. V was pared by 4 bases and J by 2 bases, with 15 bases between. This chain's CDR3 is CASSFLRQPAYEQYF. Written as DNA, the CDR3 is TGTGCCAGCAGTTTCCTTCGACAGCCCGCCTACGAGCAGTACTTC.

This clone occurred a few times. The V call is TRBV5-1, the J call TRBJ2-2, with 9 bases fitting TRBD2. CDR1 is SGHRS, CDR2 YFSETQ, per germline. Unmatched junction bases numbered 23, after V lost 0 bases and J lost 5 bases. The CDR3 length is 22 residues. The CDR3 sequence is CASSLAWGSGTSPNIGTGELFF. The DNA of the CDR3 is TGCGCCAGCAGCTTGGCATGGGGCTCCGGGACTAGCCCCAATATTGGGACCGGGGAGCTGTTTTTT.

The V and J genes are TRBV5-1 and TRBJ2-2; 8 nucleotides align to TRBD1. Germline V gives CDR1 SGHRS, CDR2 YFSETQ. The CDR3 is 16 amino acids. V trimming: 0 bases; J trimming: 7 bases; junction bases outside the gene matches: 8. The CDR3 DNA is TGCGCCAGCAGCTTGGAAGGACAGGGTTTGCACGGGGAGCTGTTTTTT. This sequence encodes CASSLEGQGLHGELFF.

This clone was observed at least ten times. The chain uses TRBV19 and TRBJ2-1; 9 nucleotides agree with TRBD2. V shed 5 bases and J 4 bases; nucleotides not matched to a gene: 6. Looked up from germline, CDR1 is LNHDA and CDR2 is SQIVND (reference sequence). The CDR3 loop spans 15 amino acids. The CDR3 nucleotides are TGTGCCAGTAGTCCAAGGCGGGAGGGATACAATGAGCAGTTCTTC. Translated: CASSPRREGYNEQFF.

Only a few counts were recorded for this clone. This chain connects TRBV6-2 or TRBV6-3 to TRBJ1-5, with D possibly being TRBD1 (5 bases). The CDR3 consists of 12 residues. V was cut by 7 bases and J by 7 bases, with 11 bases left in between. Germline CDR1 and CDR2: MNHEY and SVGEGT. CDR3 sequence reads: CASTQWGQPQHF. The CDR3 region has the DNA TGTGCCAGCACCCAGTGGGGGCAGCCCCAGCATTTT.

The V gene is TRBV30, the J gene TRBJ2-7; D uncertain. Per the germline V gene, CDR1 is GTSNPN and CDR2 is SVGIG (reference sequence). The CDR3 spans 11 residues. Trimming cost V 2 bases and J 7 bases, with 9 bases left between them. DNA for the CDR3: TGTGCCTGGAGTTGGGGTGGAGAGCAGTACTTC. Residues: CAWSWGGEQYF.

This chain links TRBV20-1 with TRBJ2-1, with 7 bases fitting TRBD2. Looked up from germline, CDR1 is DFQATT and CDR2 is SNEGSKA (reference sequence). J gave up 4 bases and V 3 bases, and 6 bases lay outside the gene matches. This CDR3 spans 14 amino acids. The chain's CDR3 is CSASRAGVYNEQFF. DNA for the CDR3: TGCAGTGCTAGCAGGGCGGGAGTGTACAATGAGCAGTTCTTC.

Concerning this clone: Germline and junction disagree at one end, which may indicate a read error. The chain has TRBV2 and TRBJ2-1, with D unclear. CDR3 length: 13 residues. Germline V gene lookup returns CDR1 SNHLY and CDR2 FYNNEI. The CDR3 DNA sequence: TGTGCCAGCAGCGATCTGAGACACAATGAGCAGTTATTC. Protein sequence: CASSDLRHNEQLF.

The CDR3 DNA follows: TGTGCCACCAGCAGAGAAAAACAGACCAGAAATGAAAAACTGTTTTTT. It translates to CATSREKQTRNEKLFF. The chain carries TRBV15 and TRBJ1-4; no clear D. Germline lookup yields CDR1 LNHNV and CDR2 YYDKDF (reference sequence). V gave up 0 bases and J gave up 5 bases, with 13 bases separating them. This CDR3 is built from 16 residues. The complete variable domain, with remaining parts taken from reference TRBV15 and TRBJ1-4, reads DAMVIQNPRYQVTQFGKPVTLSCSQTLNHNVMYWYQQKSSQAPKLLFHYYDKDFNNEADTPDNFQSRRPNTSFCFLDIRSPGLGDTAMYLCATSREKQTRNEKLFFGSGTQLSVL.

J is TRBJ2-2 and V is TRBV27, with D maybe TRBD2 (8 bases). The CDR3 consists of 16 residues. Germline V gene data show CDR1 as MNHEY and CDR2 as SMNVEV (reference sequence). Deletions cut 4 bases from V and 4 bases from J, with 16 bases between. DNA of the CDR3: TGTGCCAGCAGTTCTATAGCGGGACAGTTCACCGGGGAGCTGTTTTTT. Protein sequence: CASSSIAGQFTGELFF.

This chain uses TRBV7-3 with TRBJ2-2, with a possible D match to TRBD2 (5 bases). Germline CDR1 is SGHTA and CDR2 is FQGTGA. The CDR3 totals 15 residues. The V end was cut by 0 bases, the J end by 1 base, with 6 bases between. The CDR3 here is CASSLTGVNTGELFF. CDR3 nucleotide sequence: TGTGCCAGCAGCTTAACCGGGGTGAACACCGGGGAGCTGTTTTTT.